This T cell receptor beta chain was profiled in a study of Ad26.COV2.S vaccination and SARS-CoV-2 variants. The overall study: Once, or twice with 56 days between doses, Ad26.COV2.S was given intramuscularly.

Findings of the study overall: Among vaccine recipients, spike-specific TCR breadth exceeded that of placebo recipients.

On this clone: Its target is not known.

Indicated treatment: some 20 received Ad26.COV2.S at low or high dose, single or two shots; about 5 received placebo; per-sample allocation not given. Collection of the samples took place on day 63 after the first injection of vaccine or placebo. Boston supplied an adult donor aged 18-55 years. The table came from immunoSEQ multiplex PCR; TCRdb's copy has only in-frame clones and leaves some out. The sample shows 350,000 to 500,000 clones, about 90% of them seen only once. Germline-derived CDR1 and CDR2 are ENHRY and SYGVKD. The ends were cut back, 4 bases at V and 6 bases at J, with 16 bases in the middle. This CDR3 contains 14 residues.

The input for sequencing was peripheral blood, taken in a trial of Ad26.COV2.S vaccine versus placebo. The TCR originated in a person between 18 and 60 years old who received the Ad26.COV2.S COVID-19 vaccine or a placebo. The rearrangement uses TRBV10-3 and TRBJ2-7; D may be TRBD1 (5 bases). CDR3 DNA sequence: TGTGCCATCAGTGTCCTGGGGCAGACCTCCGAGCAGTACTTC. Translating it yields CAISVLGQTSEQYF.